The 24 T cell receptor beta chains in this list originate from one sample, sequenced in a study of shared clonotypes between healthy human individuals (dated by TCRdb to 2018 to 2021). Receptor libraries were prepared by the immunoSEQ multiplex PCR assay. As stored in TCRdb, this immuneACCESS dataset retains in-frame rearrangements with V and J assigned. A fraction of the clones does not appear; measured against another copy, unresolved V genes explain less than half of the discrepancy, and the remainder lacks a known reason. For this sample there are hundreds of thousands of clones; about 96% appear just once. The ten largest clones take up roughly 0.1% of the sample. CD8 naive samples consisted of CD45RO-negative cells that were positively selected for CCR7, yielding a CD45RA+CCR7+ population without TemRA cells. The material sequenced was naive CD8+ T cells sorted from blood. In light of the paper, this sample's cell subset or site label describes: CD45RA+CCR7+. These receptors came from a woman aged 25 to 39 in good health.

The chain joins TRBV29-1 to TRBJ1-2; D uncertain. The germline V gene has CDR1 SQVTM and CDR2 ANQGSEA. This CDR3 spans 13 amino acids. Trimming left V 6 bases short and J 2 bases short, with 13 bases between. CDR3 sequence (DNA): TGCAGCGTCCGGGAGCTCAGAAACTATGGCTACACCTTC. As protein: CSVRELRNYGYTF.

The J gene is TRBJ2-7, the V gene TRBV19; 7 nucleotides agree with TRBD1. With V trimmed by 5 bases and J by 6 bases, 7 bases remained unmatched. CDR3 length: 13 residues. Germline V gene lookup returns CDR1 LNHDA and CDR2 SQIVND (reference sequence). CDR3 in DNA: TGTGCCAGTAGTTCCGGGACAGCCTTCGAGCAGTACTTC. The encoded protein is CASSSGTAFEQYF.

CDR3 coding DNA: TGTGCCAGCAGCTTGGTAGGGGGTGCGGGCACAGATACGCAGTATTTT. Protein sequence: CASSLVGGAGTDTQYF. J is TRBJ2-3 and V is TRBV5-4; perhaps TRBD1 as D (6 bases). CDR3 size: 16 residues. CDR1 and CDR2 (germline): SGHNT, YYREEE (reference sequence). Trimming took 0 bases from V and 1 from J, leaving 12 bases between them.

This chain joins TRBV27 and TRBJ1-2; weak D call: TRBD1 (5 bases). The germline gives CDR1 MNHEY, CDR2 SMNVEV (reference sequence). The CDR3 consists of 18 residues. The V gene lost 1 base and the J gene lost 6 bases, with 24 bases spanning the gap. The CDR3 DNA reads as TGTGCCAGCAGTTTATACCCCAGGAGGGGCCGGGGTCGGGATGGCTACACCTTC. Translated: CASSLYPRRGRGRDGYTF.

Concerning this clone itself: The sample carries other DNA sequences with the same CDR3. The J gene is TRBJ2-7, the V gene TRBV6-1; D not resolved. CDR3 length: 11 residues. In germline, CDR1 is MNHNS, CDR2 SASEGT. The V end was cut by 0 bases, the J end by 3 bases, with 0 bases between. CDR3 loop: CASSEAYEQYF. The DNA for the CDR3 is TGTGCCAGCAGTGAAGCCTACGAGCAGTACTTC.

The rearrangement joins TRBV28 to TRBJ2-2; either TRBD1 or TRBD2 may supply D (6 bases each). CDR3 length: 16 residues. With 4 bases removed from V and 16 bases from J, the gap between germline ends came to 28 bases. CDR1 and CDR2 from the germline V gene are MDHEN and SYDVKM. The CDR3 DNA reads as TGTGCCAGCAGTTCACACCCCGACAGGACTAACACCGGGCAGTTTTTT. It specifies CASSSHPDRTNTGQFF.

Notes on this clone: At the DNA level, this CDR3 is encoded by other sequences in the same sample as well. The chain carries TRBV2 and TRBJ2-7, with a possible D match to TRBD2 (6 bases). The germline V and J ends were trimmed by 8 bases and 1 base, with 6 bases remaining between them. This CDR3 is built from 11 residues. The germline V gene encodes CDR1 SNHLY and CDR2 FYNNEI. CDR3 DNA: TGTGCCAGCGCGGGGTCCTACGAGCAGTACTTC. This sequence encodes CASAGSYEQYF.

This chain connects TRBV29-1 to TRBJ2-1; no firm D call. Germline V gene sequence: CDR1 SQVTM, CDR2 ANQGSEA. There are 14 residues in the CDR3. Trimming took 2 bases from V and 4 from J, leaving 12 bases between them. The CDR3: CSVERADRYNEQFF. DNA for the CDR3: TGCAGCGTTGAACGGGCGGATAGGTACAATGAGCAGTTCTTC.

This rearrangement joins TRBV9 to TRBJ1-2; TRBD1 is a possible D gene (6 bases). CDR3 length: 16 residues. V was pared by 3 bases and J by 1 base, with 16 bases between. In germline, CDR1 is SGDLS, CDR2 YYNGEE. CDR3 sequence reads: CASSGWGRDSNYGYTF. DNA for the CDR3: TGTGCCAGCAGCGGTTGGGGGCGCGACAGTAACTATGGCTACACCTTC.

The chain joins TRBV5-4 to TRBJ1-5; D unresolved. The CDR3 has 14 residues. The V end lost 1 base, the J end lost 5 bases, and 10 bases lay between the germline ends. Germline V lookup: CDR1 SGHNT, CDR2 YYREEE (reference sequence). CDR3 nucleotide sequence: TGTGCCAGCAGCTTGTTCCCGGGATATCAGCCCCAGCATTTT. Its translation is CASSLFPGYQPQHF.

This clone appeared a single time. The CDR3 region has the DNA TGTGCCAGCACCACGATCGGGGAGACCCAGTACTTC. This encodes CASTTIGETQYF. The chain employs TRBV28 and TRBJ2-5; no clear D gene. CDR1 is MDHEN, CDR2 SYDVKM, per germline. The CDR3 totals 12 residues. Trimming took off 7 bases at V and 5 bases at J, with 11 bases between the two ends.

J is TRBJ2-2 and V is TRBV12-5, with TRBD1 matching 11 bases. The CDR3 covers 15 residues. Germline V gene data show CDR1 as LGHNT and CDR2 as FRNRAP. V gave up 7 bases and J gave up 6 bases; unmatched junction bases: 7. CDR3 loop: CASARDRGRAGELFF. CDR3 bases: TGTGCTAGTGCCCGGGACAGGGGGAGGGCCGGGGAGCTGTTTTTT. The full variable domain, completed using reference TRBV12-5 and TRBJ2-2, is DARVTQTPRHKVTEMGQEVTMRCQPILGHNTVFWYRQTMMQGLELLAYFRNRAPLDDSGMPKDRFSAEMPDATLATLKIQPSEPRDSAVYFCASARDRGRAGELFFGEGSRLTVL.

The rearrangement uses TRBV4-1 and TRBJ2-7; D is undetermined. The CDR3 runs 15 residues. Per germline, CDR1 MGHRA and CDR2 YSYEKL. Trimming left V 0 bases short and J 3 bases short, with 12 bases between. CDR3 sequence (DNA): TGCGCCAGCAGCCAAGAGCCAGAGGAGCTCTACGAGCAGTACTTC. Its protein is CASSQEPEELYEQYF.

The chain is built from TRBV27 and TRBJ2-7, with D maybe TRBD2 (6 bases). The germline V gene has CDR1 MNHEY and CDR2 SMNVEV (reference sequence). The CDR3 consists of 15 residues. The V and J ends lost 3 bases and 5 bases respectively, with 17 bases between them. CDR3 region: CASSLSARGFNEQYF. In DNA, the CDR3 is TGTGCCAGCAGTTTGAGTGCTCGGGGGTTCAACGAGCAGTACTTC.

This clone has just one count. This chain connects TRBV27 to TRBJ2-1; no firm D call. Germline V gene data show CDR1 as MNHEY and CDR2 as SMNVEV (reference sequence). The V and J ends lost 5 bases and 6 bases respectively, with 5 bases between them. The CDR3 is 11 residues long. The CDR3 here is CASSQLNEQFF. The CDR3 bases are TGTGCCAGCAGTCAGCTCAATGAGCAGTTCTTC.

The V call is TRBV2, the J call TRBJ1-5; D not certain. Between the trimmed V and J ends, which lost 7 bases and 0 bases, there was a span of 13 bases. The CDR3 runs to 15 residues. Germline V gene sequence: CDR1 SNHLY, CDR2 FYNNEI. This CDR3 is CASTPRDTSNQPQHF. Written as DNA, the CDR3 is TGTGCCAGCACCCCCCGAGACACTAGCAATCAGCCCCAGCATTTT.

The J gene is TRBJ2-1, the V gene TRBV30; D is unresolved. V was trimmed by 2 bases and J by 0 bases, leaving 8 bases between them. Germline V gene sequence: CDR1 GTSNPN, CDR2 SVGIG (reference sequence). The CDR3 is 14 amino acids. CDR3 in amino acids: CAWSLTGSYNEQFF. CDR3 DNA: TGTGCCTGGAGTTTGACGGGCTCCTACAATGAGCAGTTCTTC.

The J gene is TRBJ1-2, the V gene TRBV9; unclear D gene. The length of the CDR3 is 15 residues. Germline V lookup: CDR1 SGDLS, CDR2 YYNGEE. V dropped 0 bases and J dropped 5 bases, with 14 bases sitting between them. The CDR3 spells CASSVEDLPLYGYTF. CDR3 nucleotide sequence: TGTGCCAGCAGCGTAGAGGACCTTCCCTTGTATGGCTACACCTTC.

This clone was seen more than once but under ten times. The chain recombines TRBV29-1 with TRBJ1-1; no reliable D call. The germline V and J ends were trimmed by 5 bases and 4 bases, with 14 bases remaining between them. This CDR3 has 13 amino acids. CDR1 is SQVTM, CDR2 ANQGSEA, per germline. The CDR3 spells CSVIMGIVTEAFF. For the CDR3, the DNA is TGCAGCGTTATTATGGGCATCGTCACTGAAGCTTTCTTT.

As to this clone: This sample includes further DNA sequences coding for the same CDR3. V is TRBV19 and J is TRBJ2-1; 7 positions agree with TRBD2. The CDR3 has 13 amino acids. V trimming: 3 bases; J trimming: 4 bases; junction bases outside the gene matches: 0. Looked up from germline, CDR1 is LNHDA and CDR2 is SQIVND (reference sequence). CDR3 DNA: TGTGCCAGTAGTATGGGACTATACAATGAGCAGTTCTTC. Translation gives CASSMGLYNEQFF.

V gene TRBV27 combines with J gene TRBJ2-1; no clear D. There are 14 residues in the CDR3. V was trimmed by 2 bases and J by 7 bases, leaving 12 bases between them. Germline V lookup: CDR1 MNHEY, CDR2 SMNVEV (reference sequence). The CDR3 bases are TGTGCCAGCAGTTTACTGCCGATCGGTAATGAGCAGTTCTTC. Encoded protein: CASSLLPIGNEQFF.

V is TRBV6-5 and J is TRBJ1-1; no reliable D call. Trimming took off 7 bases at V and 8 bases at J, with 11 bases between the two ends. This CDR3 has 11 amino acids. Germline assignment: CDR1 MNHEY and CDR2 SVGAGI. CDR3 sequence (DNA): TGTGCCAGCAAGGAGGCTAAAGAAGCTTTCTTT. This codes for CASKEAKEAFF.

The chain recombines TRBV6-5 with TRBJ1-1; D unresolved. The CDR3 sequence is 12 residues long. Trimming left V 8 bases short and J 5 bases short, with 12 bases between. Germline CDR1 MNHEY, CDR2 SVGAGI. The DNA of the CDR3 is TGTGCCAGCCAAAAAGGTGGGACTGAAGCTTTCTTT. This encodes CASQKGGTEAFF.

This chain links TRBV11-2 with TRBJ2-7, with TRBD2 matching over 8 bases. CDR1 and CDR2 (germline): SGHAT, FQNNGV. V lost 5 bases and J lost 2; bases outside the gene matches: 5. The CDR3 consists of 14 residues. The CDR3 DNA is TGTGCCAGCAGCACGACTAGCGTACCCTACGAGCAGTACTTC. Translation gives CASSTTSVPYEQYF.